This T cell receptor (beta chain) came from a study of CD8 T cells in Susac syndrome. The wider study: Patients with Susac syndrome were therapy-naive, on corticosteroids, or on intravenous immunoglobulin alone at blood draw.

TCR beta sequencing covered blood CD8+ and CD4+ T cells. Negative isolation yielded the CD8+ and CD4+ T cells, while FACS enriched the TEMRA cells. RNA, at about 0.45 to 1 ug, was reverse transcribed with random hexamers. The immunoSEQ assay covered 54 Vbeta and 13 Jbeta segments for CDR3. TCRdb passed the immunoSEQ multiplex PCR reads through MiXCR, listing each CDR3 protein once. The repertoire has about 210,000 distinct CDR3 sequences, about 94% of them found once; the top ten carry approximately 0.15%. The germline gives CDR1 ENHRY, CDR2 SYGVKD. This CDR3 comprises 13 residues. The V and J ends lost 0 bases and 10 bases, in that order; junction bases with no gene match: 2.

The TCR comes from a human donor with Susac syndrome. The chain joins TRBV10-3 to TRBJ2-5, with TRBD2 identical over 10 bases. Sequenced input: CD4+ T cells from PBMCs. The CDR3 is CAISESSGGDQYF. CDR3 bases: TGTGCCATCAGTGAGTCGAGCGGGGGGGACCAGTACTTC.